This T cell receptor (beta chain) comes out of a study of PD-1 blockade in classical Hodgkin lymphoma. Trimming removed 0 bases from V and 5 bases from J, with 2 bases in between. Germline CDR1 is SGHKS and CDR2 is YYEKEE (reference sequence). CDR3 length: 11 residues. Sequencing used immunoSEQ multiplex PCR; TCRdb keeps in-frame clones, though not all of them. This sample has roughly 50,000 clones, with over 70% found just once. All patients experienced relapse after autologous stem cell transplantation, and brentuximab vedotin exposure was variable. As for this clone: The antigen is undetermined.

Findings of the study overall: Relapsed/refractory patients reportedly had the lowest baseline TCR diversity, below newly diagnosed patients, who were below healthy donors. Underlying causes for the observed repertoire differences were not defined, possibly disease activity or prior therapy. Patients who initiated nivolumab within 1 year of ASCT were excluded.

Material: peripheral blood mononuclear cells (PBMCs), obtained at baseline. This TCR was recovered from a human donor with classical Hodgkin lymphoma. The V and J genes are TRBV5-5 and TRBJ2-5; no clear D gene. CDR3 region: CASSLVETQYF. As DNA, the CDR3 is TGTGCCAGCAGCTTGGTGGAGACCCAGTACTTC.